The next 28 T cell receptor beta chains were all read from a single sample in a study of B cell selection in AIRE deficiency. Using immunoSEQ multiplex PCR, the repertoire was profiled, and TCRdb retains in-frame clones only, with some absent. There are about 26,000 clones in the sample; around 92% occur only once, and around 1.1% lies in the top ten. Regulatory T cells were sorted as CD4+CD25hiCD127low/negative cells. The sample comprised CD4+CD25+ Tregs sorted from PBMCs. The source of these receptors is a human donor in good health.

V gene TRBV18 combines with J gene TRBJ2-3; D gene uncertain. The V and J ends lost 4 bases and 2 bases respectively, with 10 bases between them. CDR3 size: 14 residues. Germline V gives CDR1 KGHSH, CDR2 LQKENI. DNA of the CDR3: TGTGCCAGCTCACACTTTAGCAACACAGATACGCAGTATTTT. As protein: CASSHFSNTDTQYF.

CDR3 loop: CASSRTLQDTQYF. CDR3 nucleotides: TGTGCCAGTAGCAGGACCCTCCAAGATACGCAGTATTTT. This rearrangement joins TRBV19 to TRBJ2-3; D gene uncertain. Between the trimmed V and J ends, which lost 6 bases and 5 bases, there was a span of 12 bases. There are 13 residues in the CDR3. From germline, CDR1 is LNHDA and CDR2 SQIVND (reference sequence). The variable domain in full, with the rest retrieved from reference TRBV19 and TRBJ2-3, is DGGITQSPKYLFRKEGQNVTLSCEQNLNHDAMYWYRQDPGQGLRLIYYSQIVNDFQKGDIAEGYSVSREKKESFPLTVTSAQKNPTAFYLCASSRTLQDTQYFGPGTRLTVL.

The V gene is TRBV5-8, the J gene TRBJ1-1; 8 nucleotides line up with TRBD1. Germline V gene lookup returns CDR1 SGHTS and CDR2 YDEGEE. This CDR3 contains 15 residues. Unmatched junction bases numbered 5, after V lost 3 bases and J lost 1 base. Here the CDR3 DNA reads TGTGCCAGCAGCTCCAGGGGGCGCGGGAACACTGAAGCTTTCTTT. It yields the protein CASSSRGRGNTEAFF.

The genes are TRBV30 and TRBJ2-7; D gene uncertain. Germline values: CDR1 GTSNPN, CDR2 SVGIG (reference sequence). V lost 2 bases and J lost 6, with 14 bases in between. The CDR3 length is 13 residues. Here the CDR3 DNA reads TGTGCCTGGAGTAATGGGGTGACGGGCGAGCAGTACTTC. Its translation is CAWSNGVTGEQYF.

This chain connects TRBV28 to TRBJ1-1; 8 bases fit TRBD1. The CDR3 sequence is 15 residues long. V shed 6 bases, J shed 8 bases, and the junction held 14 bases outside the gene matches. CDR1 is MDHEN and CDR2 is SYDVKM in the germline V gene. The CDR3 nucleotides are TGTGCCAGCAGCCCAGGGGGCATGAACACTGAAGAAGCTTTCTTT. This translates into CASSPGGMNTEEAFF.

This chain uses TRBV5-4 with TRBJ1-4, with a weak D call TRBD1 (5 bases). Germline V gene data show CDR1 as SGHNT and CDR2 as YYREEE (reference sequence). This CDR3 contains 13 residues. Trimming removed 4 bases from V and 8 bases from J, with 12 bases in between. The CDR3 nucleotides read TGTGCCAGCAGCCGAGGGGCCGGGGAAAAACTGTTTTTT. Its protein product is CASSRGAGEKLFF. The whole variable domain, filled in from reference TRBV5-4 and TRBJ1-4, reads ETGVTQSPTHLIKTRGQQVTLRCSSQSGHNTVSWYQQALGQGPQFIFQYYREEENGRGNFPPRFSGLQFPNYSSELNVNALELDDSALYLCASSRGAGEKLFFGSGTQLSVL.

The chain employs TRBV11-2 and TRBJ2-7, with TRBD2 matching 11 bases. Germline CDR1 is SGHAT and CDR2 is FQNNGV. The CDR3 has 16 amino acids. J was trimmed by 4 bases and V by 0 bases; bases with no gene match: 5. The CDR3 loop reads CASSLEASGGPYEQYF. The DNA of the CDR3 is TGTGCCAGCAGCTTAGAAGCTAGCGGGGGGCCGTACGAGCAGTACTTC.

This chain joins TRBV10-1 and TRBJ1-5; D is undetermined. V was trimmed by 3 bases and J by 1 base, leaving 4 bases between them. CDR3 length: 13 amino acids. Per germline, CDR1 WNHNN and CDR2 SYGVQD (reference sequence). DNA of the CDR3: TGCGCCAGCAGTGATCGCAGCAATCAGCCCCAGCATTTT. Its translation is CASSDRSNQPQHF.

The chain recombines TRBV29-1 with TRBJ2-7; maybe TRBD1 (5 bases). CDR1 and CDR2 from the germline V gene are SQVTM and ANQGSEA. Trimming took 7 bases from V and 5 from J, leaving 18 bases between them. The CDR3 length is 13 residues. The CDR3 coding sequence is TGCAGCGCTCGGACACCCCTTGTCGACGAGCAGTACTTC. This encodes CSARTPLVDEQYF.

This chain links TRBV5-1 with TRBJ2-5; 10 nucleotides match TRBD2. The CDR3 covers 16 residues. The junction had 4 bases not matched to a gene; V was cut back by 0 bases and J by 2 bases. Germline CDR1 reads SGHRS; CDR2 reads YFSETQ. In nucleotides, the CDR3 is TGCGCCAGCAGCTTGGGACTAGCGGGCGGTCAAGAGACCCAGTACTTC. Translating it yields CASSLGLAGGQETQYF. Using reference TRBV5-1 and TRBJ2-5 for the parts outside the CDR3, the full variable domain is KAGVTQTPRYLIKTRGQQVTLSCSPISGHRSVSWYQQTPGQGLQFLFEYFSETQRNKGNFPGRFSGRQFSNSRSEMNVSTLELGDSALYLCASSLGLAGGQETQYFGPGTRLLVL.

The rearrangement uses TRBV19 and TRBJ2-3; TRBD2 aligns across 11 bases. The CDR3 sequence is 15 residues long. V was clipped by 5 bases and J by 2 bases; unmatched bases: 3. CDR1 LNHDA and CDR2 SQIVND come from the germline V gene (reference sequence). This CDR3 reads CASSPSGGYTDTQYF. The CDR3, as DNA: TGTGCCAGTAGTCCTAGCGGGGGGTACACAGATACGCAGTATTTT.

The chain employs TRBV4-2 and TRBJ1-6, with no clear D. The CDR3 length is 16 residues. CDR1 and CDR2 from the germline V gene are LGHNA and YNFKEQ. V lost 0 bases and J 7 bases, leaving 13 bases between the germline ends. As DNA, the CDR3 is TGTGCCAGCAGCCAAGATTTGTGGGGTTGGAATTCACCCCTCCACTTT. As protein: CASSQDLWGWNSPLHF.

This chain connects TRBV7-3 to TRBJ2-3; unclear D gene. Trimming left V 5 bases short and J 0 bases short, with 15 bases between. The CDR3 sequence is 16 residues long. The germline gives CDR1 SGHTA, CDR2 FQGTGA. As DNA, the CDR3 is TGTGCCAGCAGCCCCTACGCCTTGCGGAGCACAGATACGCAGTATTTT. Translation: CASSPYALRSTDTQYF.

This chain uses TRBV21-1 with TRBJ2-1; the table's D call TRBD2 went unverified against the DNA. TRBV21-1 is a listed pseudogene. The CDR3 consists of 13 residues. The CDR3 DNA follows: TGTGCCAGCAGCACTTACTCCTACAATGAGCAGTTCTTC. It translates to CASSTYSYNEQFF.

The rearrangement uses TRBV11-3 and TRBJ2-2; 13 bases align to TRBD2. Unmatched junction bases numbered 4, after V lost 1 base and J lost 2 bases. Germline V gives CDR1 SGHNT, CDR2 YENEEA. The CDR3 contains 18 residues. The CDR3 bases are TGTGCCAGCAGCTTAGTTTGGACTAGCGGGGGAAACACCGGGGAGCTGTTTTTT. Amino acid sequence: CASSLVWTSGGNTGELFF.

V and J are TRBV6-1 and TRBJ2-7; no clear D gene. V gave up 7 bases and J gave up 4 bases, with 14 bases separating them. Germline V CDR1 and CDR2: MNHNS, SASEGT. The CDR3 totals 13 residues. Here the CDR3 reads CASTEFNLYEQYF. The DNA for the CDR3 is TGTGCCAGCACCGAATTTAACCTTTACGAGCAGTACTTC.

This rearrangement joins TRBV6-6 to TRBJ1-2; 8 positions match TRBD1. There are 14 residues in the CDR3. The junction had 4 bases not matched to a gene; V was cut back by 5 bases and J by 2 bases. Germline loops: CDR1 MNHNY, CDR2 SVGAGI (reference sequence). CDR3 region: CASSRQGWNYGYTF. In DNA form, the CDR3 reads TGTGCCAGCAGTAGACAGGGGTGGAACTATGGCTACACCTTC.

The chain combines TRBV19 with TRBJ2-5; 8 bases align to TRBD1. Unmatched junction bases numbered 3, after V lost 4 bases and J lost 5 bases. The CDR3 covers 13 residues. Germline V gene data show CDR1 as LNHDA and CDR2 as SQIVND (reference sequence). The CDR3 nucleotides are TGTGCCAGTAGTAGAACAGGGGGTGAGACCCAGTACTTC. Residues: CASSRTGGETQYF.

V and J are TRBV5-1 and TRBJ1-1, with TRBD1 identical over 9 bases. The CDR3 consists of 17 residues. Germline V gene lookup returns CDR1 SGHRS and CDR2 YFSETQ. The junction had 7 bases not matched to a gene; V was cut back by 0 bases and J by 1 base. The CDR3 reads CASSLAPGQGKNTEAFF. The CDR3 nucleotides read TGCGCCAGCAGCTTGGCCCCGGGACAGGGAAAGAACACTGAAGCTTTCTTT.

The chain employs TRBV12-5 and TRBJ2-1, with D tentatively TRBD1 or TRBD2 (5 bases each). The CDR3 has 14 residues. The V gene's germline CDR1 is LGHNT and CDR2 FRNRAP. With 7 bases removed from V and 7 bases from J, the gap between germline ends came to 17 bases. The CDR3 region is CASEGQGESNEQFF. The DNA of the CDR3 is TGTGCTAGTGAGGGGCAGGGAGAGAGTAATGAGCAGTTCTTC.

This chain links TRBV6-6 with TRBJ2-3, with 7 bases identical to TRBD1. Trimming removed 6 bases from V and 6 bases from J; junction bases left unmatched: 12. CDR3 length: 15 amino acids. Germline loops: CDR1 MNHNY, CDR2 SVGAGI (reference sequence). CDR3 loop: CASSQFGQAWDTQYF. The CDR3 nucleotides are TGTGCCAGCAGCCAATTCGGACAGGCCTGGGATACGCAGTATTTT.

The chain carries TRBV5-1 and TRBJ1-1; TRBD1 might be the D (6 bases). The ends were cut back, 0 bases at V and 3 bases at J, with 9 bases in the middle. CDR3 length equals 14 residues. CDR1 and CDR2 from the germline V gene are SGHRS and YFSETQ. CDR3 in amino acids: CASSLEDSYTEAFF. CDR3 nucleotides: TGCGCCAGCAGCTTGGAGGACAGTTACACTGAAGCTTTCTTT.

This chain connects TRBV29-1 to TRBJ1-2; D call uncertain. The CDR3 length is 14 residues. Germline CDR1 and CDR2: SQVTM and ANQGSEA. V lost 5 bases and J 6 bases, leaving 19 bases between the germline ends. The CDR3 loop is CSVTSTVPSDGYTF. The CDR3 DNA follows: TGCAGCGTTACTTCCACGGTCCCTTCGGATGGCTACACCTTC.

This clone has just one count. The chain recombines TRBV19 with TRBJ1-2; tentatively, D is TRBD1 (6 bases). CDR3 length: 16 residues. Germline-derived CDR1 and CDR2 are LNHDA and SQIVND (reference sequence). Trimming cost V 6 bases and J 4 bases, with 21 bases left between them. Here the CDR3 DNA reads TGTGCCAGTAGGCCTAGATGGGGACATCCAGGCTATGGCTACACCTTC. Translated, it gives CASRPRWGHPGYGYTF.

The chain couples TRBV27 to TRBJ2-3, with 13 nucleotides matching TRBD2. The J segment lost 3 bases and the V segment lost 5 bases, leaving 8 bases of the junction unmatched. This CDR3 spans 17 amino acids. In germline, CDR1 is MNHEY, CDR2 SMNVEV (reference sequence). CDR3 region: CASSITTSGGATDTQYF. The CDR3, as DNA: TGTGCCAGCAGTATTACAACTAGCGGGGGGGCGACAGATACGCAGTATTTT.

This sequence joins TRBV28 and TRBJ1-4, with 9 bases identical to TRBD1. CDR1 MDHEN and CDR2 SYDVKM come from the germline V gene. This CDR3 region has 15 residues. Losses at the gene ends were 3 bases for V and 4 bases for J; bases not matched to a gene: 3. The CDR3 nucleotides read TGTGCCAGCAGTTTCACGGGACAGGGTAATGAAAAACTGTTTTTT. Encoded protein: CASSFTGQGNEKLFF.

The chain uses TRBV5-1 and TRBJ1-1, with unresolved D. The germline V gene has CDR1 SGHRS and CDR2 YFSETQ. The CDR3 has 14 residues. V lost 3 bases and J 0 bases, leaving 9 bases between the germline ends. Written as DNA, the CDR3 is TGCGCCAGCAGCTCCTTCATTCTGAACACTGAAGCTTTCTTT. Its translation is CASSSFILNTEAFF. Filled out from reference TRBV5-1 and TRBJ1-1, the complete variable domain reads KAGVTQTPRYLIKTRGQQVTLSCSPISGHRSVSWYQQTPGQGLQFLFEYFSETQRNKGNFPGRFSGRQFSNSRSEMNVSTLELGDSALYLCASSSFILNTEAFFGQGTRLTVV.

This rearrangement joins TRBV19 to TRBJ1-2; D is perhaps TRBD1 (6 bases). In germline, CDR1 is LNHDA, CDR2 SQIVND (reference sequence). This CDR3 has 16 residues. In nucleotides, the CDR3 is TGTGCGACCACTCGAGGTCGTCAGGGGCCCTACTATGGCTACACCTTC. Protein: CATTRGRQGPYYGYTF.